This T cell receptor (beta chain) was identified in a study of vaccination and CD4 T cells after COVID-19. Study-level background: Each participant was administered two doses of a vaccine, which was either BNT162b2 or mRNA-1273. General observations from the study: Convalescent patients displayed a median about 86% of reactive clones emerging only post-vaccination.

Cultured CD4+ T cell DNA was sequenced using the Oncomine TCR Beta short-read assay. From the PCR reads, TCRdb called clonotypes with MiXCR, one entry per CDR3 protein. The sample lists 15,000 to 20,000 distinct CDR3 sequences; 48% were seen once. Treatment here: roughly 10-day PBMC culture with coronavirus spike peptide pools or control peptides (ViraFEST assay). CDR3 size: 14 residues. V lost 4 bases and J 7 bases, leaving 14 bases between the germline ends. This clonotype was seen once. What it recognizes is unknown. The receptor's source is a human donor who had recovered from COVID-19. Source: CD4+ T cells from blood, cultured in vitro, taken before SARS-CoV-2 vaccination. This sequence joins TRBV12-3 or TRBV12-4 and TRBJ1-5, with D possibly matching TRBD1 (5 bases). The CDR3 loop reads CASSSARERQPQHF. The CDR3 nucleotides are TGTGCCAGCAGTTCCGCCAGGGAGCGACAGCCCCAGCATTTT.